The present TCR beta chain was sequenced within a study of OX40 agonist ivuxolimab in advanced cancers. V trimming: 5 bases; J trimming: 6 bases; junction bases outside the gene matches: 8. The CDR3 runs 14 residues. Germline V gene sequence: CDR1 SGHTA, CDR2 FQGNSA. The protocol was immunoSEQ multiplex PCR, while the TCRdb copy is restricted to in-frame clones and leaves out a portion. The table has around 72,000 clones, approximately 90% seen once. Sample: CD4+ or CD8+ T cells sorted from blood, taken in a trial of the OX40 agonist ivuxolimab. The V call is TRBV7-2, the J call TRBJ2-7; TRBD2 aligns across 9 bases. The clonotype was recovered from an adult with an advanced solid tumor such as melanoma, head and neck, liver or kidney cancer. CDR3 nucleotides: TGTGCCAGCAGCATTAGCGGGAGTTCCCCCGAGCAGTACTTC. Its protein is CASSISGSSPEQYF.